One sample yielded the 5 T cell receptor beta chains listed below, sequenced in a study of T cells in Graves' hyperthyroidism and ophthalmopathy. Amplification targeted TCR beta CDR3 regions from RNA transcripts. When the TCR CDR3 underwent first-round RT-PCR, the HTBI primer set was used. One entry per CDR3 protein results from TCRdb running MiXCR on the multiplex PCR reads. The sample yields around 290,000 distinct CDR3 sequences, around 15% seen once. The sequenced material came from blood. The receptors here all came from a woman aged 55-70 years with Graves' ophthalmopathy.

The chain is built from TRBV5-4 and TRBJ2-1, with 14 bases aligning to TRBD2. With V trimmed by 4 bases and J by 6 bases, 6 bases remained unmatched. Germline CDR1 reads SGHNT; CDR2 reads YYREEE (reference sequence). CDR3 length equals 16 residues. CDR3 protein: CASSPGLAGVFNEQFF. CDR3 coding DNA: TGTGCCAGCAGCCCGGGACTAGCGGGAGTGTTCAATGAGCAGTTCTTC. The full variable domain, its missing parts supplied by reference TRBV5-4 and TRBJ2-1, is ETGVTQSPTHLIKTRGQQVTLRCSSQSGHNTVSWYQQALGQGPQFIFQYYREEENGRGNFPPRFSGLQFPNYSSELNVNALELDDSALYLCASSPGLAGVFNEQFFGPGTRLTVL.

CDR3 sequence (DNA): TGTGCCAGCAGTGAAGATGGGAGGGGCGCGGCTTTCTTT. Protein: CASSEDGRGAAFF. The chain carries TRBV25-1 and TRBJ1-1; tentative D call: TRBD1 (5 bases). V dropped 2 bases and J dropped 11 bases, with 15 bases sitting between them. Looked up from germline, CDR1 is MGHDK and CDR2 is SYGVNS. The CDR3 runs 13 residues.

The CDR3 region is CASSQGVYTGELFF. Written as DNA, the CDR3 is TGTGCCAGCAGCCAGGGGGTGTATACCGGGGAGCTGTTTTTT. The chain employs TRBV27 and TRBJ2-2; 7 positions match TRBD1. The J segment lost 5 bases and the V segment lost 6 bases, leaving 6 bases of the junction unmatched. CDR3 length: 14 residues. Germline lookup yields CDR1 MNHEY and CDR2 SMNVEV (reference sequence).

The sample holds many counts of this clonotype. The chain carries TRBV20-1 and TRBJ2-5; 7 nucleotides match TRBD1. Losses at the gene ends were 6 bases for V and 5 bases for J; bases not matched to a gene: 6. Germline loops: CDR1 DFQATT, CDR2 SNEGSKA (reference sequence). This CDR3 has 12 amino acids. The CDR3 nucleotides read TGCAGTGCCGACAGGGACGGTGAGACCCAGTACTTC. This codes for CSADRDGETQYF.

Of note for this clonotype: This clone may be a read error of a much larger clone one base away. The chain links TRBV13 to TRBJ2-3; 8 bases are a match to TRBD2. CDR1 and CDR2 from the germline V gene are PRHDT and FYEKMQ (reference sequence). Germline trimming cut 5 bases from V and 0 bases from J; bases unmatched to any gene: 4. The CDR3 is 15 amino acids. The CDR3 here is CASSRGGVSTDTQYF. The CDR3 DNA follows: TGTGCCAGCAGCCGGGGGGGGGTCAGCACAGATACGCAGTATTTT.